The sequence of this TCR beta chain was determined in a study of control samples from healthy donors and cancer patients. Clones were read by immunoSEQ multiplex PCR, and TCRdb kept only the in-frame ones, dropping some. This table holds tens of thousands of clones, approximately 84% found once. This CDR3 is built from 14 residues. Trimming took off 2 bases at V and 1 base at J, with 9 bases between the two ends. The germline gives CDR1 SGHDT, CDR2 YYEEEE. This sequence joins TRBV5-6 and TRBJ1-1; no clear D gene. The receptor's source is a man between 70 and 80 years old with lung cancer. The material sequenced was PBMCs. Here the CDR3 DNA reads TGTGCCAGCAGCTTAATCCTGGGGAACACTGAAGCTTTCTTT. This encodes CASSLILGNTEAFF.